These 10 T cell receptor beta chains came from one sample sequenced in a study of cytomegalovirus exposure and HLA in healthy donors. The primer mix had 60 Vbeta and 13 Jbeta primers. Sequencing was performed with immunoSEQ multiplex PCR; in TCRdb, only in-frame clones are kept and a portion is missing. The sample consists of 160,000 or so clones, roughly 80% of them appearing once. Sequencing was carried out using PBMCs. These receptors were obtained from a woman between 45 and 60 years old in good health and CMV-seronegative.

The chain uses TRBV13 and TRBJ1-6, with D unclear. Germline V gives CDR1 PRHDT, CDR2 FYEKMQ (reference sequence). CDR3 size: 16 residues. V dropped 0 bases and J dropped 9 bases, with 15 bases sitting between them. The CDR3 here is CASSLGRGRLSSPLHF. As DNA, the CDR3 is TGTGCCAGCAGCTTAGGCCGGGGAAGGTTAAGTTCACCCCTCCACTTT.

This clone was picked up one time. CDR3 in amino acids: CASSPPSGQDRNEQFF. CDR3 bases: TGTGCCAGCTCACCACCATCGGGACAGGACCGCAATGAGCAGTTCTTC. The chain uses TRBV18 and TRBJ2-1; 8 nucleotides agree with TRBD1. V dropped 0 bases and J dropped 6; count of bases not matched to a gene: 7. The CDR3 has 16 amino acids. Germline CDR1 reads KGHSH; CDR2 reads LQKENI.

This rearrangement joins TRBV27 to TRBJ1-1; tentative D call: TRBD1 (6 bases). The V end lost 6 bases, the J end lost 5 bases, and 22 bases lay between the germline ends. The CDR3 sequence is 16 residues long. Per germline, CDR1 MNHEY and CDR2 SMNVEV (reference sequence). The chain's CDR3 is CASRTGGQGAGTEAFF. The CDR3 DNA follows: TGTGCCAGCAGGACTGGGGGACAAGGGGCCGGGACTGAAGCTTTCTTT.

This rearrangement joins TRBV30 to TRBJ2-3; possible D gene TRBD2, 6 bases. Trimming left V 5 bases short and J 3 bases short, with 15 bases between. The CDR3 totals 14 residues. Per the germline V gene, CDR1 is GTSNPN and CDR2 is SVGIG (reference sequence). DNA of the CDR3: TGTGCCTGGTGGCCGGGAGCTGGAACAGATACGCAGTATTTT. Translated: CAWWPGAGTDTQYF. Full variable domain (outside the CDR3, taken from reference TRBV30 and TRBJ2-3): SQTIHQWPATLVQPVGSPLSLECTVEGTSNPNLYWYRQAAGRGLQLLFYSVGIGQISSEVPQNLSASRPQDRQFILSSKKLLLSDSGFYLCAWWPGAGTDTQYFGPGTRLTVL.

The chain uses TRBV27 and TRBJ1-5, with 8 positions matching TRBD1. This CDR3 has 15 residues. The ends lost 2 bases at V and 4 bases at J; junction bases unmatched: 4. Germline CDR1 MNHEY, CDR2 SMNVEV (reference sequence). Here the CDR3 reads CASSLARGPNQPQHF. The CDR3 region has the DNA TGTGCCAGCAGTTTAGCCAGGGGGCCGAATCAGCCCCAGCATTTT.

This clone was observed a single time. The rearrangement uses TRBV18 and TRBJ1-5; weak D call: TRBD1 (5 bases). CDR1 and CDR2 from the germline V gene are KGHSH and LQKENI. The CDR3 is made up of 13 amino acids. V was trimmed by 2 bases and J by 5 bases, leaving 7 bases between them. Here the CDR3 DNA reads TGTGCCAGCTCACCAGGGGCGGATCAGCCCCAGCATTTT. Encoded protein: CASSPGADQPQHF. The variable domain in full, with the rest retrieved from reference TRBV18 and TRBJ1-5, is NAGVMQNPRHLVRRRGQEARLRCSPMKGHSHVYWYRQLPEEGLKFMVYLQKENIIDESGMPKERFSAEFPKEGPSILRIQQVVRGDSAAYFCASSPGADQPQHFGDGTRLSIL.

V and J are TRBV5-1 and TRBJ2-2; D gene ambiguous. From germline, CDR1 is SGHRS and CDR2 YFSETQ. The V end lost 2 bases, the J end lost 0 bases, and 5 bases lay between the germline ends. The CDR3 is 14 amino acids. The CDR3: CASSLTANTGELFF. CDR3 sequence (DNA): TGCGCCAGCAGCTTAACGGCGAACACCGGGGAGCTGTTTTTT.

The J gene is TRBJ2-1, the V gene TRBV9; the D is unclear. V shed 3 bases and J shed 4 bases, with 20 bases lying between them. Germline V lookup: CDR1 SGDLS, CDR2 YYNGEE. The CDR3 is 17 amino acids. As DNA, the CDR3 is TGTGCCAGCAGCGGGCCCCTAGTGGGTACCTCATACAATGAGCAGTTCTTC. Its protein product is CASSGPLVGTSYNEQFF. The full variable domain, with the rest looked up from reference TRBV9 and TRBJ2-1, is DSGVTQTPKHLITATGQRVTLRCSPRSGDLSVYWYQQSLDQGLQFLIQYYNGEERAKGNILERFSAQQFPDLHSELNLSSLELGDSALYFCASSGPLVGTSYNEQFFGPGTRLTVL.

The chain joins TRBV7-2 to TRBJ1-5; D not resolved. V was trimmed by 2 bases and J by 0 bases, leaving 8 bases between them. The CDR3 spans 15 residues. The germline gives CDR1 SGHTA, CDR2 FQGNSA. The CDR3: CASSLLYSSNQPQHF. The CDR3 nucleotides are TGTGCCAGCAGCTTACTCTACAGTAGCAATCAGCCCCAGCATTTT.

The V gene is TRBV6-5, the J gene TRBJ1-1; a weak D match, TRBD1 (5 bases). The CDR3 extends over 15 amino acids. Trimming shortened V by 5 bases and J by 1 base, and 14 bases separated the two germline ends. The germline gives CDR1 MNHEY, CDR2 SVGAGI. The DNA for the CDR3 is TGTGCCAGCAGTCCGCCCTGGGGGGGGAACACTGAAGCTTTCTTT. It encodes CASSPPWGGNTEAFF.